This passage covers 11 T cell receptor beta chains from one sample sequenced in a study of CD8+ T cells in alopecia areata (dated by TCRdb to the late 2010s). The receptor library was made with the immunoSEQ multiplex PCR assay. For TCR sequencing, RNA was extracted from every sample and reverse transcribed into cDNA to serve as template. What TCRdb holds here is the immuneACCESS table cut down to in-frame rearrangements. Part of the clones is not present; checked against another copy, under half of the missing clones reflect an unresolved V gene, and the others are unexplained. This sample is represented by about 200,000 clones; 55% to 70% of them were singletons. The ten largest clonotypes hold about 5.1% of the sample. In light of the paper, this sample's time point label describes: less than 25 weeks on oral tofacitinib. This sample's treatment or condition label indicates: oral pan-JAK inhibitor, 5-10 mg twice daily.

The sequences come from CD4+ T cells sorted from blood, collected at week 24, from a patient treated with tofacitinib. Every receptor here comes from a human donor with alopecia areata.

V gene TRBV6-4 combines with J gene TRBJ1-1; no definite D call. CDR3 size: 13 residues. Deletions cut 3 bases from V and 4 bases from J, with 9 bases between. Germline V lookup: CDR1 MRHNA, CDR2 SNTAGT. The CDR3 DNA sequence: TGTGCCAGCAGTGAAAGGGAAGGCACTGAAGCTTTCTTT. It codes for CASSEREGTEAFF.

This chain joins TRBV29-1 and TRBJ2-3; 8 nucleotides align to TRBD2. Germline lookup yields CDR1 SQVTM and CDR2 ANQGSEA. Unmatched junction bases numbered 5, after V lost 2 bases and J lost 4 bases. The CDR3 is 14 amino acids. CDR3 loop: CSVERGLGADTQYF. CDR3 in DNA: TGCAGCGTTGAACGGGGACTAGGAGCAGATACGCAGTATTTT.

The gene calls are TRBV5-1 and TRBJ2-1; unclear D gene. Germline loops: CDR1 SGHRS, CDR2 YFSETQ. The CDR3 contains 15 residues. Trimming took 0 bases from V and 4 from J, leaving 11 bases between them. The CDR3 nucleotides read TGCGCCAGCAGCTTGGCACAAGATCCTTACAATGAGCAGTTCTTC. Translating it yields CASSLAQDPYNEQFF.

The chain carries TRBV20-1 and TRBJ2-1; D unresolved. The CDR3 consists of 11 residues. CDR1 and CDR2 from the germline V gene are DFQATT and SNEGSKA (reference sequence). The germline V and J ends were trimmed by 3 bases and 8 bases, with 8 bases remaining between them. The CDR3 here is CSARAHYEQFF. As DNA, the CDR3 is TGCAGTGCTAGGGCTCATTATGAGCAGTTCTTC.

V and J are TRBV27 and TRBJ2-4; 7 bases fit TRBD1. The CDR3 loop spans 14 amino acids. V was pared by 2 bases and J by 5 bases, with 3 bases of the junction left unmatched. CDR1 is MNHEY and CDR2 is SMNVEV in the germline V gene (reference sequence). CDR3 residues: CASSLPGTENIQYF. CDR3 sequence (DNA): TGTGCCAGCAGTTTACCTGGGACAGAAAACATTCAGTACTTC.

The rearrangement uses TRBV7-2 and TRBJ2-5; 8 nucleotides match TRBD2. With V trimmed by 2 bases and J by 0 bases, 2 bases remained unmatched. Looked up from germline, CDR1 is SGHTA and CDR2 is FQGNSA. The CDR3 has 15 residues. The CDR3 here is CASSLRAGDQETQYF. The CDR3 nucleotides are TGTGCCAGCAGCTTACGAGCGGGAGACCAAGAGACCCAGTACTTC.

CDR3 sequence reads: CAMPTSGDLFAGPLEQFF. CDR3 DNA sequence: TGTGCCATGCCAACTAGCGGGGACCTTTTCGCGGGACCTCTTGAGCAGTTCTTC. The chain carries TRBV10-3 and TRBJ2-1, with TRBD2 identical over 10 bases. This CDR3 has 18 amino acids. V was pared by 9 bases and J by 9 bases, with 23 bases of the junction left unmatched. Germline lookup yields CDR1 ENHRY and CDR2 SYGVKD.

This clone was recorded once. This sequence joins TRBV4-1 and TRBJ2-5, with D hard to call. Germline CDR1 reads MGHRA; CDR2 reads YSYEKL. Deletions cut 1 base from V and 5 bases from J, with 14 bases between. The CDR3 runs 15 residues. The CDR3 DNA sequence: TGCGCCAGCAGCCAAGCCCAGACCCGAGTGGAGACCCAGTACTTC. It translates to CASSQAQTRVETQYF.

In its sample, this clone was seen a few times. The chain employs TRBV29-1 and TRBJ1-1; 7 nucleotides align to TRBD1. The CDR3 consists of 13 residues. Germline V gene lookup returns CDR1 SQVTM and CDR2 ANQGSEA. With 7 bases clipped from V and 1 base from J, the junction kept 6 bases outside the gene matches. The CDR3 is CSADRESNTEAFF. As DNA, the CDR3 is TGCAGCGCTGACAGGGAATCGAACACTGAAGCTTTCTTT.

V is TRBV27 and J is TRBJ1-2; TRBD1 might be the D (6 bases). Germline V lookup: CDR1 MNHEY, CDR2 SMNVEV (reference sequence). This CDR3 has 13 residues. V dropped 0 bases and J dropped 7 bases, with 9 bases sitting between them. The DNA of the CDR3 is TGTGCCAGCAGTTTATCTCGGGGGGCTGGCTACACCTTC. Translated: CASSLSRGAGYTF.

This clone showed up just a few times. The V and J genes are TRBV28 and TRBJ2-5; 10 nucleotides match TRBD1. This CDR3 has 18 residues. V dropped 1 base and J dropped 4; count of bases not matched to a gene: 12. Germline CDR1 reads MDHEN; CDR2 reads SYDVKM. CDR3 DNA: TGTGCCAGCAGTTTATCTTCCCTCGACAGGGGGCTTTTAGAGACCCAGTACTTC. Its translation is CASSLSSLDRGLLETQYF.